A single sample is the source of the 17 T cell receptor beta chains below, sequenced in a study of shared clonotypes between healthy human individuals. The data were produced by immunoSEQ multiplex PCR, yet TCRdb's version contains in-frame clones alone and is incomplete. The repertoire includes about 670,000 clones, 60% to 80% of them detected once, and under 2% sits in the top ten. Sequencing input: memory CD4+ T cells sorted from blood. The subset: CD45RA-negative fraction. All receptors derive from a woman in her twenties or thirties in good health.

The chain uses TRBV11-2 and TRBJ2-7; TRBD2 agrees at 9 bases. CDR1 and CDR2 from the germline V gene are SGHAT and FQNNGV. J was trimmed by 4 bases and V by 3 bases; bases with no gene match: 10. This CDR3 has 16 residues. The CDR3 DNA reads TGTGCCAGCAGCTTGCGGGGGGGGAGCGGGAGTTACGAGCAGTACTTC. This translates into CASSLRGGSGSYEQYF.

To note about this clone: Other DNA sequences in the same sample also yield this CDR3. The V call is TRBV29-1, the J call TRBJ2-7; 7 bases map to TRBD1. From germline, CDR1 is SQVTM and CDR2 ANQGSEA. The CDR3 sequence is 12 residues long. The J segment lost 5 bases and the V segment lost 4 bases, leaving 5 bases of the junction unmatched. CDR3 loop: CSVGQQGNEQYF. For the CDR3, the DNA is TGCAGCGTTGGACAACAGGGGAACGAGCAGTACTTC.

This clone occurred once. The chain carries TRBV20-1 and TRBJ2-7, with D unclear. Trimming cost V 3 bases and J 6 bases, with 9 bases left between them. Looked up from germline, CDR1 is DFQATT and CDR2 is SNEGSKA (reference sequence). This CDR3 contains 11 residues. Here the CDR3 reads CSASAAVEQYF. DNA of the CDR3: TGCAGTGCTAGTGCCGCAGTCGAGCAGTACTTC.

The CDR3 DNA follows: TGTGCCAGCAGCCCAGGGCGAACAGATACGCAGTATTTT. It codes for CASSPGRTDTQYF. V gene TRBV7-6 combines with J gene TRBJ2-3; maybe TRBD1 (5 bases). Trimming left V 5 bases short and J 3 bases short, with 9 bases between. The CDR3 runs 13 residues. CDR1 and CDR2 from the germline V gene are SGHVS and FNYEAQ.

CDR3 bases: TGTGCCAGCAGCTTAGGGACTAGCGGGAGTAGCGTTACGCAGTATTTT. Its protein product is CASSLGTSGSSVTQYF. The V call is TRBV11-2, the J call TRBJ2-3; 13 bases line up with TRBD2. Trimming at V came to 1 base and at J to 8 bases, leaving 6 bases not matched to a gene. The CDR3 sequence is 16 residues long. Germline CDR1 reads SGHAT; CDR2 reads FQNNGV.

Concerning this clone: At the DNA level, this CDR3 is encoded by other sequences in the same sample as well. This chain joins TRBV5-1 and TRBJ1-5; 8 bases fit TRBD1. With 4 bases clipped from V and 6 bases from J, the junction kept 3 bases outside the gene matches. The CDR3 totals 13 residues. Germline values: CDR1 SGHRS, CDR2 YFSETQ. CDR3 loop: CASSRTGSQPQHF. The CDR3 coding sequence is TGCGCCAGCAGCCGGACAGGGTCTCAGCCCCAGCATTTT.

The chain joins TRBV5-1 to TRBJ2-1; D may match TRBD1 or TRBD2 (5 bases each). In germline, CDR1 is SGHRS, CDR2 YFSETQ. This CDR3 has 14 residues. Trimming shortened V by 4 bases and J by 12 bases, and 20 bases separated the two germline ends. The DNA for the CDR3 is TGCGCCAGCAGCCACGGGACGGCCCATTTGTGGCAGTTCTTC. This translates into CASSHGTAHLWQFF.

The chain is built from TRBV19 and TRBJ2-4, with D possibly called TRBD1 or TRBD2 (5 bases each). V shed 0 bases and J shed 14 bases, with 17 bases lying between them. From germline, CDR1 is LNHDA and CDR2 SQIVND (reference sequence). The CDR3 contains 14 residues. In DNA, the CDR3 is TGTGCCAGTAGTATAGATCCCAGGGACGGCCCCGAGTACTTC. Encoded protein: CASSIDPRDGPEYF.

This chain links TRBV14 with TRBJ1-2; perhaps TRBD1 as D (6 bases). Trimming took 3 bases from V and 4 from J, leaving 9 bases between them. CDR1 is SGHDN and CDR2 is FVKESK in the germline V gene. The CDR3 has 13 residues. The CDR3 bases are TGTGCCAGCAGCCAGGACAGTTCCTATGGCTACACCTTC. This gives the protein CASSQDSSYGYTF. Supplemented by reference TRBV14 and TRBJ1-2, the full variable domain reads EAGVTQFPSHSVIEKGQTVTLRCDPISGHDNLYWYRRVMGKEIKFLLHFVKESKQDESGMPNNRFLAERTGGTYSTLKVQPAELEDSGVYFCASSQDSSYGYTFGSGTRLTVV.

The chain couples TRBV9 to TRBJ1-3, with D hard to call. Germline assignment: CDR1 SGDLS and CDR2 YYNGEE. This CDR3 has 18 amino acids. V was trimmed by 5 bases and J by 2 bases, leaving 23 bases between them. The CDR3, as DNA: TGTGCCAGCAGTCGTTTGTCCCTCCGGGAAACTACTGGAAACACCATATATTTT. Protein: CASSRLSLRETTGNTIYF. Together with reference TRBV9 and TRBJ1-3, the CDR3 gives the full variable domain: DSGVTQTPKHLITATGQRVTLRCSPRSGDLSVYWYQQSLDQGLQFLIQYYNGEERAKGNILERFSAQQFPDLHSELNLSSLELGDSALYFCASSRLSLRETTGNTIYFGEGSWLTVV.

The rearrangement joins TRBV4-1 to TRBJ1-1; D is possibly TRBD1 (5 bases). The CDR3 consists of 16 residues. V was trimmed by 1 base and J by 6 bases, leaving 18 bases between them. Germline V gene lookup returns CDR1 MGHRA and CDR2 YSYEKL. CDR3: CASSQGVGQGDPEAFF. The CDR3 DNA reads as TGCGCCAGCAGCCAAGGAGTTGGGCAGGGTGACCCTGAAGCTTTCTTT.

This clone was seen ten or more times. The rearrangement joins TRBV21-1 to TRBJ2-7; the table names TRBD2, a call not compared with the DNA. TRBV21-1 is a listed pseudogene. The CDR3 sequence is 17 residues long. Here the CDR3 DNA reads TGTGCCAGCAGCAACCGACTAGCGGGAGGGCGTTCCCACGAGCAGTACTTC. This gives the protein CASSNRLAGGRSHEQYF.

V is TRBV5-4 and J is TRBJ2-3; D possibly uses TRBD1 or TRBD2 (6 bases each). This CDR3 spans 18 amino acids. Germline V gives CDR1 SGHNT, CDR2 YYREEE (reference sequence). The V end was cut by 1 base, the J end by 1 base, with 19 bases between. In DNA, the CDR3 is TGTGCCAGCAGCTTGTGGGGACTTCGGACAGATCGCACAGATACGCAGTATTTT. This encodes CASSLWGLRTDRTDTQYF. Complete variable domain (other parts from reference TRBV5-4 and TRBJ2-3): ETGVTQSPTHLIKTRGQQVTLRCSSQSGHNTVSWYQQALGQGPQFIFQYYREEENGRGNFPPRFSGLQFPNYSSELNVNALELDDSALYLCASSLWGLRTDRTDTQYFGPGTRLTVL.

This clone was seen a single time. In DNA, the CDR3 is TGCGCCAGCAGCCCTAGTCCAAACACCGGGGAGCTGTTTTTT. Translating gives CASSPSPNTGELFF. The V and J genes are TRBV5-1 and TRBJ2-2; D not certain. Germline CDR1 reads SGHRS; CDR2 reads YFSETQ. The CDR3 has 14 residues. The V end lost 4 bases, the J end lost 2 bases, and 9 bases lay between the germline ends.

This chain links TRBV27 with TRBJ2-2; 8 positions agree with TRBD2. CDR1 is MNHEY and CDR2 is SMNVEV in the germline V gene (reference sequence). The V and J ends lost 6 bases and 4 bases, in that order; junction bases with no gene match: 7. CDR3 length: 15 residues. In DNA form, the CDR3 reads TGTGCCAGCAGCCTCGGGACTAGTGTCACCGGGGAGCTGTTTTTT. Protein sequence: CASSLGTSVTGELFF.

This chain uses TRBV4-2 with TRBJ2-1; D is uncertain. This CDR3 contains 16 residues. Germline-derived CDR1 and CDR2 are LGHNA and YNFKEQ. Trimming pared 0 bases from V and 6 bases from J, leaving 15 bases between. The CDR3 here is CASSQDAAERSNEQFF. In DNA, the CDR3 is TGTGCCAGCAGCCAAGATGCGGCGGAGAGGTCCAATGAGCAGTTCTTC.

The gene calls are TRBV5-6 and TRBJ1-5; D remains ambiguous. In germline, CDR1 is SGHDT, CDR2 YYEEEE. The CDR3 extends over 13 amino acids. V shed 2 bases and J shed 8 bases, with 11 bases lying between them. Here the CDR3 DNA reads TGTGCCAGCAGCTTCGCTAGAAGCGAGCCCCAGCATTTT. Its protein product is CASSFARSEPQHF.